The 17 T cell receptor beta chains given below trace back to one sample, sequenced in a study of spatial heterogeneity in lung cancer. Time point noted: sample taken at primary tumor resection. Whole RNA came from tumor, nontumor lung or frozen PBMC and was sequenced without being sorted. TCRdb analysed the 5' RACE reads with MiXCR anew, one entry per CDR3 protein. The repertoire holds around 13,000 distinct CDR3 sequences, 11% to 15% seen once, with approximately 37% in the top ten. The sequenced sample was PBMCs, obtained at surgery. The receptors come from a male donor with early-stage non-small cell lung cancer.

This clonotype was detected only a few times. The rearrangement uses TRBV7-9 and TRBJ1-1; D uncertain. With 1 base removed from V and 8 bases from J, the gap between germline ends came to 5 bases. The germline V gene encodes CDR1 SEHNR and CDR2 FQNEAQ (reference sequence). CDR3 length: 11 amino acids. The CDR3: CASSLVEEAFF. The CDR3 nucleotides read TGTGCCAGCAGCTTAGTCGAGGAAGCTTTCTTT. Full variable domain (missing parts from reference TRBV7-9 and TRBJ1-1): DTGVSQNPRHKITKRGQNVTFRCDPISEHNRLYWYRQTLGQGPEFLTYFQNEAQLEKSRLLSDRFSAERPKGSFSTLEIQRTEQGDSAMYLCASSLVEEAFFGQGTRLTVV.

V usage is TRBV4-1 and J usage is TRBJ1-1; TRBD1 matches at 7 bases. V dropped 0 bases and J dropped 1; count of bases not matched to a gene: 8. There are 17 residues in the CDR3. Germline V gene sequence: CDR1 MGHRA, CDR2 YSYEKL. The CDR3 coding sequence is TGCGCCAGCAGCCAAGATTCCTTCAGGACAGGGAACACTGAAGCTTTCTTT. Residues: CASSQDSFRTGNTEAFF.

A note on this clonotype: Being one base from a much bigger clone, this may be a read error. The gene calls are TRBV7-9 and TRBJ2-1, with no clear D. Trimming cost V 4 bases and J 14 bases, with 15 bases left between them. This CDR3 contains 12 residues. Germline CDR1 is SEHNR and CDR2 is FQNEAQ (reference sequence). CDR3 region: CASSSVERRKFF. CDR3 DNA sequence: TGTGCCAGCAGCTCGGTAGAGCGAAGGAAGTTCTTC.

This clonotype has more than one count but fewer than ten. This rearrangement joins TRBV4-1 to TRBJ2-1; 7 bases agree with TRBD1. The germline V gene has CDR1 MGHRA and CDR2 YSYEKL. The V gene end was trimmed by 1 base and the J gene end by 0 bases; junction bases not matched to a gene: 3. The CDR3 extends over 16 amino acids. CDR3 sequence (DNA): TGCGCCAGCAGCCAAGCAACAGGGGCCTCCTACAATGAGCAGTTCTTC. Its translation: CASSQATGASYNEQFF.

V gene TRBV7-9 combines with J gene TRBJ2-1, with D maybe TRBD1 (5 bases). This CDR3 contains 14 residues. Trimming removed 0 bases from V and 5 bases from J, with 8 bases in between. The V gene's germline CDR1 is SEHNR and CDR2 FQNEAQ (reference sequence). The CDR3 is CASSLAPGHNEQFF. CDR3 coding DNA: TGTGCCAGCAGCTTAGCGCCAGGGCACAATGAGCAGTTCTTC.

This chain links TRBV7-9 with TRBJ1-2; perhaps TRBD1 as D (5 bases). V lost 4 bases, J lost 0 bases, and 12 bases lay in between. There are 15 residues in the CDR3. CDR1 and CDR2 (germline): SEHNR, FQNEAQ (reference sequence). The CDR3 nucleotides read TGTGCCAGCAGCTACGGGGACGGTACTAACTATGGCTACACCTTC. Translated: CASSYGDGTNYGYTF.

The chain links TRBV7-9 to TRBJ2-1; D gene ambiguous. The CDR3 has 16 amino acids. V was shortened by 4 bases and J by 0 bases, with 13 bases between the two germline ends. Per the germline V gene, CDR1 is SEHNR and CDR2 is FQNEAQ (reference sequence). CDR3: CASSYGERSSYNEQFF. The CDR3 DNA reads TGTGCCAGCAGCTACGGAGAGAGGAGCTCCTACAATGAGCAGTTCTTC.

This clonotype was found a few times. The genes are TRBV6-1 and TRBJ1-2; TRBD1 agrees at 8 bases. The trim removed 2 bases at V and 4 bases at J, leaving 3 bases unmatched. Germline V gene data show CDR1 as MNHNS and CDR2 as SASEGT. The CDR3 has 14 residues. CDR3 residues: CASSEKGQVYGYTF. The CDR3 DNA is TGTGCCAGCAGTGAAAAGGGACAGGTCTATGGCTACACCTTC.

This clonotype was seen at least ten times. The rearrangement links TRBV6-2 or TRBV6-3 to TRBJ2-3, with D unresolved. The CDR3 has 17 amino acids. CDR1 and CDR2 (germline): MNHEY, SVGEGT. V shed 6 bases and J shed 2 bases, with 21 bases lying between them. CDR3 coding DNA: TGTGCCAGCAGAGATATGATAAAGGCACAAACCACAGATACGCAGTATTTT. Its translation is CASRDMIKAQTTDTQYF.

As regards this clonotype: One end of the junction is discordant with germline, which a read error may explain. The chain uses TRBV28 and TRBJ2-5; tentative D call: TRBD2 (6 bases). Germline lookup yields CDR1 MDHEN and CDR2 SYDVKM. The length of the CDR3 is 13 residues. The CDR3 is CASTRGLWETLYF. CDR3 nucleotides: TGTGCCAGCACCCGGGGGTTATGGGAGACCCTGTACTTC.

The chain couples TRBV28 to TRBJ2-4; 7 positions agree with TRBD1. The CDR3 consists of 12 residues. Germline V gene sequence: CDR1 MDHEN, CDR2 SYDVKM. After removal of 8 bases from V and 6 bases from J, the junction contained 4 bases not matched to a gene. CDR3 DNA sequence: TGTGCCAGCCGGGACAGCTCAAACATTCAGTACTTC. Its translation: CASRDSSNIQYF.

This clonotype appeared a few times. V is TRBV12-3 or TRBV12-4 and J is TRBJ1-1; D is undetermined. The V gene lost 7 bases and the J gene lost 2 bases, with 14 bases spanning the gap. CDR3 length equals 14 residues. Here the CDR3 reads CASTKTTVNTEAFF. DNA of the CDR3: TGTGCCAGCACCAAGACAACGGTCAACACTGAAGCTTTCTTT.

In this sample, this clonotype turned up a few times. The V and J genes are TRBV19 and TRBJ2-4; perhaps D is TRBD1 or TRBD2 (6 bases each). Germline values: CDR1 LNHDA, CDR2 SQIVND (reference sequence). The V end was cut by 2 bases, the J end by 7 bases, with 12 bases between. The CDR3 covers 14 residues. The CDR3 sequence is CASSITGARNIQYF. CDR3 nucleotides: TGTGCCAGTAGTATAACGGGGGCGAGGAACATTCAGTACTTC. The full variable domain, completed using reference TRBV19 and TRBJ2-4, is DGGITQSPKYLFRKEGQNVTLSCEQNLNHDAMYWYRQDPGQGLRLIYYSQIVNDFQKGDIAEGYSVSREKKESFPLTVTSAQKNPTAFYLCASSITGARNIQYFGAGTRLSVL.

This clonotype was counted between two and nine times. Written as DNA, the CDR3 is TGTGCCTTAAGTTCCCCGGCGGGGGCAGGGCCAGATACGCAGTATTTT. Translated: CALSSPAGAGPDTQYF. This chain uses TRBV28 with TRBJ2-3, with D possibly being TRBD2 (7 bases). The V gene's germline CDR1 is MDHEN and CDR2 SYDVKM. The CDR3 is made up of 16 amino acids. V was cut by 11 bases and J by 4 bases, with 25 bases left in between.

This clonotype was found a few times. J is TRBJ2-7 and V is TRBV4-2, with 11 bases aligning to TRBD1. With 1 base clipped from V and 1 base from J, the junction kept 3 bases outside the gene matches. The CDR3 has 16 amino acids. Germline CDR1 is LGHNA and CDR2 is YNFKEQ. The CDR3: CASSQGGTGGSYEQYF. As DNA, the CDR3 is TGTGCCAGCAGCCAAGGCGGGACAGGGGGTTCCTACGAGCAGTACTTC.

J is TRBJ1-1 and V is TRBV10-1, with a weak D call TRBD1 (5 bases). Germline V gives CDR1 WNHNN, CDR2 SYGVQD (reference sequence). The CDR3 consists of 13 residues. V was pared by 6 bases and J by 5 bases, with 13 bases between. The CDR3 loop reads CASSKSQGTEAFF. The CDR3 region has the DNA TGCGCCAGCAGCAAGAGCCAGGGAACTGAAGCTTTCTTT.

This chain links TRBV6-2 or TRBV6-3 with TRBJ1-5; D is perhaps TRBD1 (5 bases). V was clipped by 3 bases and J by 5 bases, with 14 bases between them. This CDR3 is built from 15 residues. CDR1 and CDR2 (germline): MNHEY, SVGEGT. CDR3 nucleotide sequence: TGTGCCAGCAGTTATGGTCAGGGATTTTATCAGCCCCAGCATTTT. This translates into CASSYGQGFYQPQHF.